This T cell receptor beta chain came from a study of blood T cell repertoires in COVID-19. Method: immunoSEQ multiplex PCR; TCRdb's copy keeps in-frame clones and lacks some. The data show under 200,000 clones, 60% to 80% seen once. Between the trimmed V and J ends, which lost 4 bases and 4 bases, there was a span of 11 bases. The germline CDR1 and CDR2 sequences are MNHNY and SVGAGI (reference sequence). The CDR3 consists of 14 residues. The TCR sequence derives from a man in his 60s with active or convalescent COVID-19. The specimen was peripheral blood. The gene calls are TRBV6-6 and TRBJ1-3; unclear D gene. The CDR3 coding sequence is TGTGCCAGCAGTTCTCAGCAGGAAGGAAACACCATATATTTT. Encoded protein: CASSSQQEGNTIYF.